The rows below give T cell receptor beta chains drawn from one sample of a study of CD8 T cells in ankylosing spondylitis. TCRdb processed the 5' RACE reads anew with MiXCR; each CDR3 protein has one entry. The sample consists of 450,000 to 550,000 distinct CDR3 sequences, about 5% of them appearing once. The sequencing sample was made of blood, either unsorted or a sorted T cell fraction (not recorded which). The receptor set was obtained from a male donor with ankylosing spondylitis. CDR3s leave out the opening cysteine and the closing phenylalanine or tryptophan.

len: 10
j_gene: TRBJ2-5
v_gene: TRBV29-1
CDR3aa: SAWSGGETQY

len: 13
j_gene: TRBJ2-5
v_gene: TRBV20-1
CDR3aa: SARGREGLGETQY

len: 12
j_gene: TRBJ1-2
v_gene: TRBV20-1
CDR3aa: SAAGFQATYGYT

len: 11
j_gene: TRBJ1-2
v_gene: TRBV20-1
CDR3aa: SAPDRAREGYT

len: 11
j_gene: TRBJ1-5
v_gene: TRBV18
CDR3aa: ASTGQGNQPQH

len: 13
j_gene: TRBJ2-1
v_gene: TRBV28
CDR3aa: ASTEGTGTYNEQF

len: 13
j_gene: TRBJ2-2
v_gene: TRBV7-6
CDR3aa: ASSLGKRGSGELF

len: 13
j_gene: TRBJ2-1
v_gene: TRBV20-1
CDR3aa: SARDPILQRNEQF

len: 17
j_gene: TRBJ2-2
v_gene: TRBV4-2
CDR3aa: ASSPKGGQGNVNTGELF

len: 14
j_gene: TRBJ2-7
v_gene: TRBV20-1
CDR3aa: SARSPLAGYSYEQY

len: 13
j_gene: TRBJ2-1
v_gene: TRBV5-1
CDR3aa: ASSPGTVPYNEQF

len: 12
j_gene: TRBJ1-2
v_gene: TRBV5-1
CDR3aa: ASSFLDRVSGYT

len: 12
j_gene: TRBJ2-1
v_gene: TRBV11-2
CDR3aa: ASSLIPGGNEQF

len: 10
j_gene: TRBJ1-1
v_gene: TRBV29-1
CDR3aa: SVRVGDTEAF

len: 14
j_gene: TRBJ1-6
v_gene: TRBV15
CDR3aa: ATSRGPDRGNSPLH

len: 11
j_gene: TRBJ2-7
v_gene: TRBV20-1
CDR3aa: SANRQGAYEQY

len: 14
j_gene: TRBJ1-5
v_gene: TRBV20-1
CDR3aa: SARDRDREYNQPQH

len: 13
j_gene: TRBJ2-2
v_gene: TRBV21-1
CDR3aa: ASKGETRGTGELF

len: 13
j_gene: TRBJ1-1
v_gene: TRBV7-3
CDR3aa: ASSVYGGVNTEAF

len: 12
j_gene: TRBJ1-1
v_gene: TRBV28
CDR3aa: ASSSFFEGTEAF

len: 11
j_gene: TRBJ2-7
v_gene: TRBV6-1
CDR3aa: ASSGTSGTEQY

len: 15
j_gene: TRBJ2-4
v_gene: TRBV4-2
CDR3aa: ASSLEAGGAAKNIQY

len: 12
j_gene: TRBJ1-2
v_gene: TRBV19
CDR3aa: ASQLQVWDYGYT

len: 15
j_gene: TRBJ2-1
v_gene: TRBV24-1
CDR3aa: ATSEPTSGSSYNEQF

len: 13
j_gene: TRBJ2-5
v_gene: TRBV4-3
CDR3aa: ASSQDGGGRETQY

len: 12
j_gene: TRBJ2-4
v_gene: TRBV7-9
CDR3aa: ASSFLGQGDIQY

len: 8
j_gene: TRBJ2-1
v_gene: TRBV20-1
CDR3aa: SAVGNEQF

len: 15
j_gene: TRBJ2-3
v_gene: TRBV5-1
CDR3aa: ASSLGAGGDFTDTQY

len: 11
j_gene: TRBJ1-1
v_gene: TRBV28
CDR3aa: ASTLDRYTEAF

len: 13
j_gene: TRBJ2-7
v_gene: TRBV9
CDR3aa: ASSGGTSGTYEQY

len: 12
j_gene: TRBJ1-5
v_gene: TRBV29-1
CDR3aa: SALIPGNNQPQH

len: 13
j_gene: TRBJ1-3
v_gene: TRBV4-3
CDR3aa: ASSHLLSSGNTIY

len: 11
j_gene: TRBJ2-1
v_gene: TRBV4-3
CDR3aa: ASSFSNYNEQF

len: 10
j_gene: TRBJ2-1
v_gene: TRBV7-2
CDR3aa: ASSFGLNEQF

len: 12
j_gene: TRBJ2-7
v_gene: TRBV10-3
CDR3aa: AISDYDRGHEQY

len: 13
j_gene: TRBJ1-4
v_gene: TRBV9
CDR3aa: ASSVGGGGAGHIF

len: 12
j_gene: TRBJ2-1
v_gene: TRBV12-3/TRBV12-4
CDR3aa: ASSFRQGYNEQF

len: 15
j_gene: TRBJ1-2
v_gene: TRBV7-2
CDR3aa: ASSLFGTGAFPYGYT

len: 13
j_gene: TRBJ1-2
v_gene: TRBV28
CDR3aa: ASSPNWTGRYGYT

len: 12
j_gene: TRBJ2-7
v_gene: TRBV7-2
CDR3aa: ASSFGGLSYEQY

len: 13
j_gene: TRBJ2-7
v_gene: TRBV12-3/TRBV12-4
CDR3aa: ASSFKVGESYEQY

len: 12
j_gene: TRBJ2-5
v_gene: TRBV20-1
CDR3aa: SAREAGAQETQY

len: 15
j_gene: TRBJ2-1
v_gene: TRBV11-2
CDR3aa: ASSLARPVQPYNEQF

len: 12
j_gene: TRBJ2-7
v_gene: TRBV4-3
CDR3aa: ASSQDGLSYEQY

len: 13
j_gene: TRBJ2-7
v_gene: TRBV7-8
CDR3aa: ASSLKGSPLYEQY